This entry describes one T cell receptor (beta chain). Its cognate antigen is unknown. It was with 60 Vbeta and 13 Jbeta primers that the PCR ran. Here immunoSEQ multiplex PCR was the method, and the copy in TCRdb shows in-frame clones only, minus some. The table lists around 220,000 clones, approximately 79% of them singletons. The sample belongs to a study of cytomegalovirus exposure and HLA in healthy donors. The CDR3 spans 16 residues. Germline V lookup: CDR1 SEHNR, CDR2 FQNEAQ (reference sequence). V trimming: 5 bases; J trimming: 5 bases; junction bases outside the gene matches: 8. Whole-study results and caveats: Several of the most significant clusters appeared, in a later analysis, to be linked to common viral pathogens. Later analysis identified a missense DCLRE1C variant that was linked to TCR beta V- and J-gene trimming. Later findings reportedly placed an Asian-associated ancestry cluster below the approximately 650-donor mean for N-insertions. CMV antigen specificity was confirmed in vitro for three CMV-associated chains.

The chain carries TRBV7-9 and TRBJ2-2; 10 nucleotides agree with TRBD1. Sequencing input: PBMCs. The TCR originated in a girl aged 2 to 9 in good health and CMV-seronegative. The CDR3 region is CASSRPGTGETGELFF. In DNA, the CDR3 is TGTGCCAGCAGCCGACCCGGGACAGGGGAGACCGGGGAGCTGTTTTTT.